These 18 T cell receptor beta chains came from one sample sequenced in a study of blood T cell repertoires in COVID-19. The table came from immunoSEQ multiplex PCR; TCRdb's copy has only in-frame clones and leaves some out. Of about 140,000 clones in the sample, around 82% are singletons; the top ten hold 8%. Source material: peripheral blood. Receptors were obtained from a human donor in a cohort sampled during active COVID-19.

The rearrangement links TRBV6-5 to TRBJ2-1; tentative D call: TRBD2 (6 bases). Germline V lookup: CDR1 MNHEY, CDR2 SVGAGI. The CDR3 has 15 amino acids. The V and J ends lost 6 bases and 4 bases respectively, with 16 bases between them. The CDR3: CASREGLERYNEQFF. The CDR3 coding sequence is TGTGCCAGCAGAGAGGGACTGGAAAGATACAATGAGCAGTTCTTC.

The V and J genes are TRBV6-4 and TRBJ2-1; TRBD2 aligns across 10 bases. Germline lookup yields CDR1 MRHNA and CDR2 SNTAGT. The CDR3 covers 14 residues. Trimming cost V 7 bases and J 9 bases; bases outside gene matches: 9. The CDR3 sequence is CASKVLAGESEQFF. As DNA, the CDR3 is TGTGCCAGCAAAGTGCTAGCGGGGGAAAGTGAGCAGTTCTTC.

This rearrangement joins TRBV4-1 to TRBJ1-3, with 9 positions matching TRBD1. This CDR3 is built from 14 residues. Germline values: CDR1 MGHRA, CDR2 YSYEKL. V was clipped by 8 bases and J by 0 bases; unmatched bases: 2. DNA for the CDR3: TGCGCCAGCGGGGGACAGGGCTCTGGAAACACCATATATTTT. It encodes CASGGQGSGNTIYF.

CDR3 region: CASSQDLAGGRDTQYF. CDR3 bases: TGTGCCAGCAGCCAAGATCTGGCGGGGGGGCGCGATACGCAGTATTTT. The chain is built from TRBV3-1 (or the pseudogene TRBV3-2) and TRBJ2-3, with TRBD2 matching 9 bases. V gave up 0 bases and J gave up 6 bases; unmatched junction bases: 7. The CDR3 has 16 amino acids. Germline CDR1 reads LGHDT; CDR2 reads YNNKEL (reference sequence).

This clone was seen once. CDR3 residues: CASSPGTQYEQYF. CDR3 nucleotides: TGTGCCAGTAGCCCCGGGACACAATACGAGCAGTACTTC. The gene calls are TRBV19 and TRBJ2-7; the D gene is possibly TRBD1 (6 bases). Trimming left V 6 bases short and J 4 bases short, with 13 bases between. The length of the CDR3 is 13 residues. Germline V gives CDR1 LNHDA, CDR2 SQIVND (reference sequence).

CDR3 protein: CASRYSGGGEAFF. In nucleotides, the CDR3 is TGTGCCAGCAGGTACAGTGGAGGCGGTGAAGCTTTCTTT. The chain couples TRBV13 to TRBJ1-1; D gene ambiguous. Looked up from germline, CDR1 is PRHDT and CDR2 is FYEKMQ (reference sequence). V lost 6 bases and J lost 7, with 15 bases in between. The CDR3 contains 13 residues. Filled out from reference TRBV13 and TRBJ1-1, the complete variable domain reads AAGVIQSPRHLIKEKRETATLKCYPIPRHDTVYWYQQGPGQDPQFLISFYEKMQSDKGSIPDRFSAQQFSDYHSELNMSSLELGDSALYFCASRYSGGGEAFFGQGTRLTVV.

Regarding this clone: One end of the junction is discordant with germline, which a read error may explain. The V call is TRBV7-6, the J call TRBJ2-3; 9 nucleotides line up with TRBD2. This CDR3 region has 13 residues. Germline V lookup: CDR1 SGHVS, CDR2 FNYEAQ. The DNA for the CDR3 is TGTGCCAGCAGCTTAGGGGTGGCGGGGGGGCCGGATTTT. This encodes CASSLGVAGGPDF. The complete variable domain, with remaining parts taken from reference TRBV7-6 and TRBJ2-3, reads GAGVSQSPRYKVTKRGQDVALRCDPISGHVSLYWYRQALGQGPEFLTYFNYEAQQDKSGLPNDRFSAERPEGSISTLTIQRTEQRDSAMYRCASSLGVAGGPDFGPGTRLTVL.

The rearrangement joins TRBV19 to TRBJ2-7, with a weak D call TRBD1 (6 bases). The germline V and J ends were trimmed by 3 bases and 5 bases, with 14 bases remaining between them. The CDR3 consists of 14 residues. From germline, CDR1 is LNHDA and CDR2 SQIVND (reference sequence). This CDR3 is CASSMQGLSHEQYF. CDR3 DNA sequence: TGTGCCAGTAGTATGCAGGGGCTCTCACACGAGCAGTACTTC.

The genes are TRBV14 and TRBJ2-7, with 9 bases lining up with TRBD1. The germline CDR1 and CDR2 sequences are SGHDN and FVKESK. The J segment lost 3 bases and the V segment lost 3 bases, leaving 6 bases of the junction unmatched. CDR3 length equals 15 residues. The CDR3 coding sequence is TGTGCCAGCAGCCATCCGGGACAGGGCTTCTACGAGCAGTACTTC. Residues: CASSHPGQGFYEQYF.

This clone was detected a few times. The chain couples TRBV24-1 to TRBJ1-2; D ambiguous. The V gene's germline CDR1 is KGHDR and CDR2 SFDVKD. The CDR3 runs 13 residues. The ends were cut back, 4 bases at V and 6 bases at J, with 11 bases in the middle. The CDR3 sequence: CATSDPGLDGYTF. The CDR3 DNA is TGTGCCACCAGTGACCCAGGTTTGGATGGCTACACCTTC.

The count of this clone is one. This chain uses TRBV7-9 with TRBJ1-2, with a weak D call TRBD1 (5 bases). The CDR3 is 14 residues long. Germline V lookup: CDR1 SEHNR, CDR2 FQNEAQ (reference sequence). Deletions cut 2 bases from V and 7 bases from J, with 14 bases between. The CDR3 DNA follows: TGTGCCAGCAGCTTACAGGGAGGCGTTACTGGCTACACCTTC. Translation: CASSLQGGVTGYTF.

This sequence joins TRBV11-3 and TRBJ2-3, with 8 bases matching TRBD2. The germline gives CDR1 SGHNT, CDR2 YENEEA. CDR3 length: 19 residues. J was trimmed by 0 bases and V by 6 bases; bases with no gene match: 17. The CDR3 DNA is TGTGCCAGCAGTCGAGAGGAGCGGGGGACTAAAATTAGCACAGATACGCAGTATTTT. Translation gives CASSREERGTKISTDTQYF.

V is TRBV6-1 and J is TRBJ1-1; unclear D gene. Trimming removed 4 bases from V and 4 bases from J, with 25 bases in between. The germline V gene has CDR1 MNHNS and CDR2 SASEGT. This CDR3 region has 18 residues. The CDR3, as DNA: TGTGCCAGCAGTGTCGGGTGGCGGGCCTTCCCTGGGAGCACTGAAGCTTTCTTT. Protein: CASSVGWRAFPGSTEAFF.

This chain uses TRBV20-1 with TRBJ2-2; D unresolved. Germline CDR1 reads DFQATT; CDR2 reads SNEGSKA (reference sequence). V shed 3 bases and J shed 5 bases, with 7 bases lying between them. CDR3 length: 12 residues. The CDR3 DNA sequence: TGCAGTGCTAGTTATGTTACCGGGGAGCTGTTTTTT. Translation gives CSASYVTGELFF.

The genes are TRBV25-1 and TRBJ1-1; 9 nucleotides match TRBD1. This CDR3 contains 15 residues. Germline V gene lookup returns CDR1 MGHDK and CDR2 SYGVNS. After removal of 4 bases from V and 2 bases from J, the junction contained 5 bases not matched to a gene. The CDR3 protein is CASSGTGEVNTEAFF. In DNA, the CDR3 is TGTGCCAGCAGTGGGACAGGGGAGGTTAACACTGAAGCTTTCTTT.

This chain connects TRBV25-1 to TRBJ2-5; a weak D match, TRBD1 (5 bases). The germline gives CDR1 MGHDK, CDR2 SYGVNS. This CDR3 has 17 residues. V gave up 5 bases and J gave up 2 bases, with 21 bases separating them. CDR3 residues: CASSTPRATDLQETQYF. The CDR3 coding sequence is TGTGCCAGCAGTACACCTAGAGCGACAGACCTTCAAGAGACCCAGTACTTC.

CDR3 coding DNA: TGTGCCAGCAGCGGGGCCGCGCCTCTAGTCTATAATTCACCCCTCCACTTT. It codes for CASSGAAPLVYNSPLHF. The chain employs TRBV13 and TRBJ1-6, with D perhaps TRBD1 (5 bases). V was cut by 5 bases and J by 3 bases, with 17 bases left in between. Looked up from germline, CDR1 is PRHDT and CDR2 is FYEKMQ (reference sequence). The CDR3 is 17 amino acids.

The V gene is TRBV14, the J gene TRBJ1-1, with 7 bases fitting TRBD1. Germline CDR1 SGHDN, CDR2 FVKESK. V lost 4 bases and J lost 4; bases outside the gene matches: 9. This CDR3 contains 15 residues. The CDR3 DNA reads as TGTGCCAGCAGCCGCGGACAGGTTTGGAGCACTGAAGCTTTCTTT. This encodes CASSRGQVWSTEAFF.